This T cell receptor beta chain was retrieved from a study of TIL therapy for anti-PD-1-resistant metastatic lung cancer (dated by TCRdb to the early 2020s). Concerning the study at large: Tumors were collected before any PD-1/PD-L1 blockade, after which patients were given nivolumab, and patients who progressed were given lymphodepletion, an infusion of expanded TIL and IL-2. Enrolled patients had a median age of around 49 years (range 38-75) and a median tumor PD-L1 proportion score of approximately 6.2%. Most of the cohort had lung adenocarcinoma, a handful of tumors were EGFR-mutant and two were ALK-rearranged, and half of the patients were current or former smokers. A median non-synonymous tumor mutation burden of around 1.5 mutations per megabase was determined across the cohort by whole-exome sequencing. T cell receptor beta sequencing of tumor and peripheral blood served to follow clonotypes across the tumor, the expanded TIL product, and serial blood samples. Broader findings and caveats from the paper: The baseline peripheral repertoire was partially replaced by infused TIL clonotypes, which then decayed over months, and persistence showed no apparent association with response. Generalizability was limited because the cohort was highly selected, with more treatment-naive, never-smoker and oncogene-addicted patients included than is typical. The study protocol defined all tumor marker inferences as exploratory.

The sample's time point, from its label and the paper: pre-treatment sample, taken before nivolumab and TIL therapy. A phase I trial run at two centers enrolled adults with stage 4 NSCLC between late 2017 and January 2020. The samples were drawn from an open-label, single-arm phase I trial testing tumor-infiltrating lymphocyte therapy combined with nivolumab in advanced non-small cell lung cancer. Blood mononuclear cells from EDTA tubes were separated on a Ficoll gradient and snap-frozen as pellets, and DNA was extracted from the cells using a Qiagen mini-prep kit. The CDR3 sequence holds 14 residues, the cysteine and phenylalanine included. This entry keeps only the CDR3 DNA: 42 bases, framed from base 1. V and J lose 3 bases and 3 bases, and a span of 10 bases separates them. CDR1 and CDR2, per the germline V gene, are MGHDK and SYGVNS. About this clone itself: What this receptor recognizes is not known. One base away there is no much larger clone; base qualities are not given.

The immunoSEQ v3 hsTCRB kit was used to amplify TCR beta CDR3 regions from genomic DNA through bias-controlled multiplex PCR. The TCR libraries were sequenced on an Illumina NextSeq 500 to around 1.9 million read pairs for survey level or roughly 4.5-6 million read pairs for deep level. The original pipeline was this. V, D and J genes were assigned, non-productive sequences were removed, and clonality was reported by immunoSEQ Analyzer software. Repertoires were compared by productive Simpson clonality and by the Morisita overlap index of productive TRB rearrangements between infused TIL and blood. Absolute clonotype counts in blood were estimated as lymphocyte count times CD3+ fraction times the clone's productive frequency. Held by TCRdb, this immuneACCESS table contains in-frame sequences only and omits some clones. Under half of the omission traces to an unresolved V gene where checked; the cause of the rest is unknown. That table furnishes V, J and clone size, whereas the DNA furnished D and trimming. This sample is represented by 21,000 or so clones; under 80% of them were singletons. The ten largest make up around 7.8% of the sample.

This receptor was obtained from a person aged 25 to 85 with non-small cell lung cancer. Material: blood, obtained at baseline. The chain was built from TRBV25-1 and TRBJ2-3; the D gene is not confidently resolved. The CDR3 in this case is CASSDLGITDTQYF. The sequenced DNA is TGTGCCAGCAGTGATCTGGGGATTACAGATACGCAGTATTTT.